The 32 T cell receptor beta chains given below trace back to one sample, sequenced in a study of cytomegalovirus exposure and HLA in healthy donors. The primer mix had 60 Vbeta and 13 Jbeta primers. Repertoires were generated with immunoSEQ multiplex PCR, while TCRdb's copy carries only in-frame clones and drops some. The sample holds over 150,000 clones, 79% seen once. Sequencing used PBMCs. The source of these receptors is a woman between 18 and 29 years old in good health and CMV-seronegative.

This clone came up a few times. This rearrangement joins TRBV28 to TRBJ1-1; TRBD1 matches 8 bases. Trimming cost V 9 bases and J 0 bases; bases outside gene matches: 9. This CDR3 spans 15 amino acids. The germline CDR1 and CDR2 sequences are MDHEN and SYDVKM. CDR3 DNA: TGTGCCAGTGCCTCGTGGGACAGGATGAACACTGAAGCTTTCTTT. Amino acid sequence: CASASWDRMNTEAFF.

Here the CDR3 reads CASSGTSGGYQETQYF. The CDR3 nucleotides read TGCGCCAGCAGCGGCACTAGCGGGGGGTACCAAGAGACCCAGTACTTC. This rearrangement joins TRBV5-1 to TRBJ2-5, with 12 bases matching TRBD2. The germline V gene encodes CDR1 SGHRS and CDR2 YFSETQ. This CDR3 comprises 16 residues. Germline trimming cut 4 bases from V and 0 bases from J; bases unmatched to any gene: 4.

CDR3 nucleotides: TGCGCCAGCAGTGAGTCGTTGACGAAAACATTGGGCCGGCCCAATGAGCAGTTCTTC. Amino acid sequence: CASSESLTKTLGRPNEQFF. V and J are TRBV10-1 and TRBJ2-1; the D is unclear. The germline CDR1 and CDR2 sequences are WNHNN and SYGVQD (reference sequence). The ends were cut back, 0 bases at V and 6 bases at J, with 24 bases in the middle. The CDR3 runs 19 residues.

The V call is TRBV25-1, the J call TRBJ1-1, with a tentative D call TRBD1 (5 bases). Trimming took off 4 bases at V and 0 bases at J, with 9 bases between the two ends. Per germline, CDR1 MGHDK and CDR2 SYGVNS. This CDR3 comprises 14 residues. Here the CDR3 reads CASSVTGMNTEAFF. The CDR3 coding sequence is TGTGCCAGCAGTGTAACAGGAATGAACACTGAAGCTTTCTTT.

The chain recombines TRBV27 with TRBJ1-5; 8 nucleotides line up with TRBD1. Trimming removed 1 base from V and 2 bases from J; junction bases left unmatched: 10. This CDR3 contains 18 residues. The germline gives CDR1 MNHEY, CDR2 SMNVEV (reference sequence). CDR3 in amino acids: CASSLCPRGRICNQPQHF. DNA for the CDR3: TGTGCCAGCAGTTTATGTCCCAGGGGGCGCATTTGCAATCAGCCCCAGCATTTT.

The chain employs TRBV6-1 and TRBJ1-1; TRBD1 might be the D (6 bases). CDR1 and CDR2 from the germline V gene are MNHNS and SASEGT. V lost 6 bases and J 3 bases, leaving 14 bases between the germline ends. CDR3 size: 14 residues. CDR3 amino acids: CASRRQAGHTEAFF. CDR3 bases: TGTGCCAGCAGGAGACAGGCTGGTCACACTGAAGCTTTCTTT.

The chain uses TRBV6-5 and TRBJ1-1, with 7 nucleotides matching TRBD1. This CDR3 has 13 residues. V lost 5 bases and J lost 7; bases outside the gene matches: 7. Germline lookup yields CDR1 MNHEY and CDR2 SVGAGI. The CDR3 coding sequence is TGTGCCAGCAGTCCGAGACAGGGAGGTGAAGCTTTCTTT. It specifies CASSPRQGGEAFF.

CDR3 protein: CASSRGPDPHTEAFF. The CDR3 bases are TGTGCCAGCAGCAGGGGCCCGGACCCGCACACTGAAGCTTTCTTT. V usage is TRBV27 and J usage is TRBJ1-1, with D maybe TRBD1 (6 bases). The germline V and J ends were trimmed by 6 bases and 3 bases, with 17 bases remaining between them. There are 15 residues in the CDR3. Germline assignment: CDR1 MNHEY and CDR2 SMNVEV (reference sequence).

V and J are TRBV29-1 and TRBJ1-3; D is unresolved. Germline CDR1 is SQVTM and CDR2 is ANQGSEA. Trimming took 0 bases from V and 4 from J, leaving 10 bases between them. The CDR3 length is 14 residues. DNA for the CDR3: TGCAGCGTTGAAGATTACCGGCGGGGAAACACCATATATTTT. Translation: CSVEDYRRGNTIYF.

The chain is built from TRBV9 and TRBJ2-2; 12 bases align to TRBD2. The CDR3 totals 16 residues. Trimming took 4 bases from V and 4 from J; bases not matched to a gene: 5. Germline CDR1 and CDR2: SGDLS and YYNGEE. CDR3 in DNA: TGTGCCAGCAGCTTGACTAGCGGGGGAATCACCGGGGAGCTGTTTTTT. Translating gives CASSLTSGGITGELFF.

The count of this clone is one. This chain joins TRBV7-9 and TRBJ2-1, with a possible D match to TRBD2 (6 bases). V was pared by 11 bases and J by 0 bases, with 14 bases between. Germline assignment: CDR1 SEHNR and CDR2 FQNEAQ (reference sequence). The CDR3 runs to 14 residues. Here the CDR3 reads CALRDFASYNEQFF. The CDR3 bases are TGTGCCCTTCGGGACTTCGCCTCCTACAATGAGCAGTTCTTC.

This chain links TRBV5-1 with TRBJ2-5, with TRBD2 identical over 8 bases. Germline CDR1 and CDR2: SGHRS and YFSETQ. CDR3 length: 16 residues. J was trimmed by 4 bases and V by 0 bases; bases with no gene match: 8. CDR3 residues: CASSLGGAGGGETQYF. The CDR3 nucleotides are TGCGCCAGCAGCTTGGGAGGCGCGGGAGGCGGAGAGACCCAGTACTTC.

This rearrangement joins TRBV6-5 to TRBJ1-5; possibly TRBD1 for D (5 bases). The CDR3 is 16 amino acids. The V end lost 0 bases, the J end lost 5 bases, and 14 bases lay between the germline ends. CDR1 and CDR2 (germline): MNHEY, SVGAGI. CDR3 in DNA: TGTGCCAGCAGTTACTCGAAGGCGGGGGGGGATCAGCCCCAGCATTTT. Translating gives CASSYSKAGGDQPQHF.

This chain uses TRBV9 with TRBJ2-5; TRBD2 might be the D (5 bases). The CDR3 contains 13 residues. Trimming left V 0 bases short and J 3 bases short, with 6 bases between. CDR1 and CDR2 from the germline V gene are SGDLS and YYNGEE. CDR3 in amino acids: CASSVAGKETQYF. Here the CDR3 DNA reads TGTGCCAGCAGCGTAGCGGGGAAAGAGACCCAGTACTTC.

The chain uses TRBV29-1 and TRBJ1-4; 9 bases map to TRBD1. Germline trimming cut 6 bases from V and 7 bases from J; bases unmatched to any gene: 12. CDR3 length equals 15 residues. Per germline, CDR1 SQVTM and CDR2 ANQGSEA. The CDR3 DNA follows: TGCAGCGTGGGGACAGGGTCGAGCGACAGTGAAAAACTGTTTTTT. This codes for CSVGTGSSDSEKLFF.

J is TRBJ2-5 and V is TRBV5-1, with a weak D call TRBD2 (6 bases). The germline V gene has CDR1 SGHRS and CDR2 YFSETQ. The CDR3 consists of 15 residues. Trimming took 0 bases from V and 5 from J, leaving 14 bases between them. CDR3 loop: CASSLVPGGVETQYF. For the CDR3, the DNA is TGCGCCAGCAGCTTGGTCCCCGGGGGTGTGGAGACCCAGTACTTC. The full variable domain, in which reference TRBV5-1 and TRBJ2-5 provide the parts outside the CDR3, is KAGVTQTPRYLIKTRGQQVTLSCSPISGHRSVSWYQQTPGQGLQFLFEYFSETQRNKGNFPGRFSGRQFSNSRSEMNVSTLELGDSALYLCASSLVPGGVETQYFGPGTRLLVL.

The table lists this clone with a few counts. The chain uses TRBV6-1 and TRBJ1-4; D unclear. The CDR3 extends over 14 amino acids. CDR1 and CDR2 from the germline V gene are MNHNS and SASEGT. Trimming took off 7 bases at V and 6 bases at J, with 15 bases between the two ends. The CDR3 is CASIMTPEHEKLFF. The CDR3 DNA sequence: TGTGCCAGCATTATGACACCAGAACATGAAAAACTGTTTTTT.

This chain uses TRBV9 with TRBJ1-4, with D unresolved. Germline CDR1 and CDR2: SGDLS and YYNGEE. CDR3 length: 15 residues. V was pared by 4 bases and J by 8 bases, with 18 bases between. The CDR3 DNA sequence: TGTGCCAGCAGCCTAGCTGGACTCAGGAGCGAAAAACTGTTTTTT. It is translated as CASSLAGLRSEKLFF.

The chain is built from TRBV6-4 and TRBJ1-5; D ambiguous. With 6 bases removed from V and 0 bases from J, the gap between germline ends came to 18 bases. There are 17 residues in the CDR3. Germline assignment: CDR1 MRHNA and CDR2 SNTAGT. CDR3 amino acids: CASSLREQTYSNQPQHF. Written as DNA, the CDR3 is TGTGCCAGCAGCCTGAGAGAACAGACATATAGCAATCAGCCCCAGCATTTT.

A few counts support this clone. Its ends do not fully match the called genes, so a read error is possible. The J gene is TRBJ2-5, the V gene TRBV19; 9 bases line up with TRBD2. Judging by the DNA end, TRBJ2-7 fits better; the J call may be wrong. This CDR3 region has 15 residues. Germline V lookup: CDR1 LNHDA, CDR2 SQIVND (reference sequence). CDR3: CASSTIAGDPYEQYF. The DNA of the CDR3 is TGTGCCAGCAGTACAATAGCGGGAGACCCCTACGAGCAGTACTTC.

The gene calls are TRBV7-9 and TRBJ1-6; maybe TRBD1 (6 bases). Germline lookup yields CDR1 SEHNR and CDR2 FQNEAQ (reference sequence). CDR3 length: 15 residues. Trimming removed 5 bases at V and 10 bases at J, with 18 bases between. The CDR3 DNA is TGTGCCAGCAGCAGTAACAGGGAAGCCAGCTCACCCCTCCACTTT. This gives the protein CASSSNREASSPLHF.

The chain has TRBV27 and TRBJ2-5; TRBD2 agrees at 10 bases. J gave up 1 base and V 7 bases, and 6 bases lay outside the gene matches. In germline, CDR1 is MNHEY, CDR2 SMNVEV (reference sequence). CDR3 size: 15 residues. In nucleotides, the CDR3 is TGTGCCAGCATGGAGCTAGCGGGGGTCCAAGAGACCCAGTACTTC. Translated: CASMELAGVQETQYF.

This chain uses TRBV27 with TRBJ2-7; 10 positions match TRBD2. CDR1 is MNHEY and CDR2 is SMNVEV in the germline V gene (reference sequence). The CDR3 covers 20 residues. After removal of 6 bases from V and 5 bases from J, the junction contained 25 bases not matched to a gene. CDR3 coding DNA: TGTGCCAGCAGCTCCCGGATAATCCTCAGCGGGAGGGCCTATTCCCACGAGCAGTACTTC. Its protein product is CASSSRIILSGRAYSHEQYF.

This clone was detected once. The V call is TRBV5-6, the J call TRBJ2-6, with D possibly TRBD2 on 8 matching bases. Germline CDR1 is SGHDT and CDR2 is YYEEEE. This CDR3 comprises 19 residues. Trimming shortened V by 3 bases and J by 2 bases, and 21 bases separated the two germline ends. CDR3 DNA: TGTGCCAGCAGCTCAGCGGGGGAGGGGGCATGGACTGGGGCCAACGTCCTGACTTTC. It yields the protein CASSSAGEGAWTGANVLTF.

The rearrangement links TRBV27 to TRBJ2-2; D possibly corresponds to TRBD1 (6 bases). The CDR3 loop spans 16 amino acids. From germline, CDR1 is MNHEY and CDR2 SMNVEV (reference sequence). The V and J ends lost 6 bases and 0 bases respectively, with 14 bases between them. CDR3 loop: CASRGAGPANTGELFF. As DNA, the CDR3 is TGTGCCAGCAGGGGGGCAGGGCCGGCGAACACCGGGGAGCTGTTTTTT.

This chain's CDR3 is CASSPGGYGYEQYF. Here the CDR3 DNA reads TGTGCCAGCTCCCCAGGGGGCTACGGCTACGAGCAGTACTTC. The chain links TRBV18 to TRBJ2-7; 8 nucleotides align to TRBD1. CDR3 length equals 14 residues. Germline values: CDR1 KGHSH, CDR2 LQKENI. Trimming at V came to 6 bases and at J to 3 bases, leaving 7 bases not matched to a gene.

CDR3 loop: CASSLTGNQPQHF. CDR3 DNA: TGTGCCAGCAGTTTAACAGGGAATCAGCCCCAGCATTTT. This rearrangement joins TRBV6-1 to TRBJ1-5; D possibly corresponds to TRBD1 (6 bases). The germline V gene encodes CDR1 MNHNS and CDR2 SASEGT. The CDR3 runs to 13 residues. The V gene lost 5 bases and the J gene lost 4 bases, with 9 bases spanning the gap.

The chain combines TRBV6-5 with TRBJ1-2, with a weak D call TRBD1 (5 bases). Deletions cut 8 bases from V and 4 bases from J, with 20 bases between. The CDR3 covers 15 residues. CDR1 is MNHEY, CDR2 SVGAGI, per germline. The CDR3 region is CASFSSGLQGYGYTF. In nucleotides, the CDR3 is TGTGCCAGCTTTTCAAGTGGGCTTCAGGGCTATGGCTACACCTTC.

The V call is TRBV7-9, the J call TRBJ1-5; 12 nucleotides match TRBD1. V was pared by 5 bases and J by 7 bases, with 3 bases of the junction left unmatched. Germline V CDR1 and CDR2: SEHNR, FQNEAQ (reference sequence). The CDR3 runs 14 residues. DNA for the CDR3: TGTGCCAGCAGCCCCGGGACAGGGGGCCAGCCCCAGCATTTT. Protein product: CASSPGTGGQPQHF. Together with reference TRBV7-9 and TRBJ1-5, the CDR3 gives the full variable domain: DTGVSQNPRHKITKRGQNVTFRCDPISEHNRLYWYRQTLGQGPEFLTYFQNEAQLEKSRLLSDRFSAERPKGSFSTLEIQRTEQGDSAMYLCASSPGTGGQPQHFGDGTRLSIL.

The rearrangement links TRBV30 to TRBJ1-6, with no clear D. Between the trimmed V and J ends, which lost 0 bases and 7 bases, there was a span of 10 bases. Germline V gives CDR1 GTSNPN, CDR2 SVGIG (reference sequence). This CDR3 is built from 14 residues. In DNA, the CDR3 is TGTGCCTGGAGTGTTCGAGGCGGGAATTCACCCCTCCACTTT. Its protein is CAWSVRGGNSPLHF.

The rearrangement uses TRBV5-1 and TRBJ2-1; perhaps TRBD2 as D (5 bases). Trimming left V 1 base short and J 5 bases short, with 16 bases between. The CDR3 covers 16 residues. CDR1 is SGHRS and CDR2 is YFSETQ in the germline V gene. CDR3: CASSLSVVGENNEQFF. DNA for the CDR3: TGCGCCAGCAGCTTGTCTGTTGTCGGGGAAAACAATGAGCAGTTCTTC.

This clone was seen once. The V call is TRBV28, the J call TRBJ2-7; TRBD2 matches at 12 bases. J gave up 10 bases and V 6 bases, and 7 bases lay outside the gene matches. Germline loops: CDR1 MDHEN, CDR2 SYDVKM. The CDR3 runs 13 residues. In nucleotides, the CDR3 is TGTGCCAGCAGCGGCGGACTAGCGGGGAACCAGTACTTC. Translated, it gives CASSGGLAGNQYF.